The 8 T cell receptor beta chains reported below all come from one sample, sequenced in a study of CD8+ T cells in alopecia areata (dated 2018 in TCRdb). The library was produced with the immunoSEQ multiplex PCR assay. RNA was extracted from all samples and reverse transcribed into cDNA as template for TCR sequencing. The table was pulled from immuneACCESS by TCRdb, which kept in-frame rearrangements only. Such tables lose some clones; where checked, under half of the loss comes from unresolved V genes, and the rest has no known cause. The table puts some 120,000 clones in this sample, none counted just once. Roughly a fifth of the sample is in the top ten clones. The sequencing sample was made of lesional skin. These receptor sequences come from a C3H/HeJ mouse with alopecia areata. Members of this strain share the MHC haplotype H2-k.

This clone was detected many times. Mouse names are used for the genes. The read gets to within 4 residues of the CDR3 end, and the germline J gene fills in the rest. J is TRBJ1-4 and V is TRBV13-3, with 7 bases aligning to TRBD1. V lost 4 bases to trimming and J lost 6 bases; unmatched junction nucleotides: 3. Germline CDR1 and CDR2: NNHDY and SYVADS. This CDR3 region has 13 residues. CDR3 DNA, as far as it was read: TGTGCCAGCAGTCCAGGGGGAGACGAA. Protein sequence: CASSPGGDE. The full CDR3 reads CASSPGGDERLFF.

This clone was seen a handful of times. Each gene name is a mouse one. The CDR3 is cut off 4 residues early in the read; its end comes from the germline J gene. V is TRBV19 and J is TRBJ1-4; 7 bases line up with TRBD1. Germline CDR1 reads FNHDT; CDR2 reads SITEND (reference sequence). V lost 4 bases, J lost 4 bases, and 4 bases stayed unmatched. The CDR3 is 14 residues long. CDR3 residues: CASSRDRFNERLFF. CDR3 DNA (partial): TGTGCCAGCAGTCGGGACAGATTCAACGAA.

This clone was seen a handful of times. An end of the junction differs from the germline gene, which may be a read error. Mouse names are used for the genes. The observed sequence ends 4 residues before the CDR3 terminus, with the missing tail filled in from the germline J gene. The chain recombines TRBV14 with TRBJ2-5, with TRBD2 identical over 7 bases. This CDR3 spans 15 amino acids. Germline CDR1 reads SGHDT; CDR2 reads FRDEAV. The CDR3 here is CASSHQTGNHDTQYF. Partial CDR3 DNA: TGTGCCAGCAGCCACCAGACTGGGAACCATGAC.

Remarks on this clone: Gene names denote mouse genes. The read stops 4 residues short of the end of the CDR3; the missing end is completed from the germline J gene. The J gene is TRBJ2-4, the V gene TRBV1; D call uncertain. CDR3 length: 15 residues. Germline CDR1 NSQYPW, CDR2 LRSPGD (reference sequence). Trimming took off 0 bases at V and 0 bases at J, with 7 bases between the two ends. CDR3 bases read: TGCACCTGCAGTGCAGATATCAGAAGTCAAAAC. Translating it yields CTCSADIRSQN. In full, the CDR3 reads CTCSADIRSQNTLYF.

This clone was found a few times. The gene names given are mouse names. Read coverage stops 4 residues before the CDR3 terminus; the germline J gene supplies the remainder. The J gene is TRBJ2-7, the V gene TRBV13-3, with 9 bases fitting TRBD1. CDR3 length: 14 amino acids. Per the germline V gene, CDR1 is NNHDY and CDR2 is SYVADS. The CDR3 DNA, read in part, is TGTGCCAGCAGGCAGGACAGGGGAAGAGAT. Its translation is CASRQDRGRD. The whole CDR3 protein reads CASRQDRGRDEQYF.

This clone was counted many times. These gene names are mouse names. Coverage ceases 4 residues before the CDR3 finishes, and the germline J gene fills in the end. The chain carries TRBV13-3 and TRBJ1-4; 9 nucleotides agree with TRBD1. V gave up 5 bases and J gave up 6 bases; unmatched junction bases: 8. The CDR3 spans 15 residues. CDR1 NNHDY and CDR2 SYVADS come from the germline V gene. The part of the CDR3 DNA that was read is TGTGCCAGCAGCCCCCGGGACAGGGACGACGAA. Its translation is CASSPRDRDDE. The full CDR3 is CASSPRDRDDERLFF.

This clone has just a few counts. Gene names and germline refer to mouse. Partial CDR3 DNA: TGCACCTGCAGGGGACTGGGGGGATTTGCT. The encoded protein is CTCRGLGGFA. The whole CDR3 region reads CTCRGLGGFAEQFF. The J gene is TRBJ2-1, the V gene TRBV1; the match to TRBD2 covers 12 bases. The CDR3 end is not reached by the read, which stops 4 residues before it; the germline J gene fills it in. Germline trimming cut 6 bases from V and 6 bases from J; bases unmatched to any gene: 3. Per germline, CDR1 NSQYPW and CDR2 LRSPGD (reference sequence). The CDR3 length is 14 residues.

This clone was recorded a few times. Germline and genes here are mouse. The read comes to an end 4 residues before the CDR3 does, leaving the germline J gene to fill in the end. The genes are TRBV19 and TRBJ1-4; 11 bases are a match to TRBD1. CDR3 length: 15 residues. Looked up from germline, CDR1 is FNHDT and CDR2 is SITEND (reference sequence). Germline trimming cut 4 bases from V and 3 bases from J; bases unmatched to any gene: 2. The CDR3 loop reads CASSAGQGANERLFF. The CDR3 bases that were read are TGTGCCAGCAGTGCGGGACAGGGGGCCAACGAA.